This TCR beta chain is from a study of blood T cell repertoires in COVID-19. Study overall: The United States, Italy and Spain provided the acute and convalescent COVID-19 samples. Nucleic acid was either cDNA or gDNA, and it came from T cells, B-cell-depleted T cells, or PBMCs.

This CDR3 comprises 15 residues. The V gene's germline CDR1 is MNHNS and CDR2 SASEGT. V was pared by 1 base and J by 6 bases, with 13 bases between. This clone was detected a few times. Original handling: For nucleated cells, counts were estimated from reference gene primer amplification. Using immunoSEQ multiplex PCR, the repertoire was profiled, and TCRdb retains in-frame clones only, with some absent. Clonal size and the V and J genes are those of that table, whereas D and trimming came from the DNA. The data contain fewer than 350,000 clones, over 75% of them singletons. This TCR was recovered from a man younger than 30 with active or convalescent COVID-19. V usage is TRBV6-1 and J usage is TRBJ1-5; the D gene is possibly TRBD1 (5 bases). Sequenced sample: peripheral blood. The CDR3 loop reads CASSEGGAGSQPQHF. In DNA form, the CDR3 reads TGTGCCAGCAGTGAAGGCGGGGCAGGGAGTCAGCCCCAGCATTTT.